This T cell receptor (beta chain) derives from a study of T cell responses to AZD1222 COVID-19 vaccine. Study-wide context: Recipients boosted at about 4 weeks or about 12 weeks are pooled. Study conclusions and caveats: Spike-specific TCR breadth rose after two AZD1222 doses, and depth rose as well. Vaccine-related CD4 TCRs covered spike, predominating at 160-218 and 743-854.

Profiling relied on immunoSEQ multiplex PCR, and the TCRdb table lists in-frame clones only, not all of them. The profile covers 150,000 to 200,000 clones, with over 85% appearing a single time and 3% to 5% taken by the ten largest. The CDR3 extends over 14 amino acids. The trim removed 0 bases at V and 5 bases at J, leaving 3 bases unmatched. CDR1 is LNHNV, CDR2 YYDKDF, per germline (reference sequence). This clone came up once. The antigen is not known. The sample in question was peripheral blood, obtained on day 0 of AZD1222 vaccination. The receptor was isolated from an adult in good health. The chain couples TRBV15 to TRBJ1-2; 7 positions agree with TRBD1. The CDR3 DNA is TGTGCCACCAGCAGAGACAGGGGGTCGTATGGCTACACCTTC. Translating gives CATSRDRGSYGYTF.